These T cell receptor beta chains were read from a single sample in a study of T-cell reconstitution after alpha-beta-depleted transplantation in children. In TCRdb, the PCR reads were re-called with MiXCR into one record per CDR3 protein. The sample holds a few hundred thousand distinct CDR3 sequences, around 25% seen once. Source: PBMCs, taken before TCRalphabeta/CD19-depleted stem cell transplant. These receptors originate from a girl aged 2 to 9 with Fanconi anemia, due to receive a stem cell transplant. The CDR3 runs from the conserved cysteine through the conserved F or W. Fields, in order: D gene, J gene, clone size, V gene, CDR3 DNA, CDR3 protein. The D gene is left open where the match is weak. Only part of the rows carry a size: once, few, many, or a class if the clone is expanded.

.,TRBJ2-3,.,TRBV29-1,TGCAGCGTTGAAGGAGGGTCTAGCACAGATACGCAGTATTTT,CSVEGGSSTDTQYF
TRBD2,TRBJ2-5,many,TRBV2,TGTGCCAGCAGTGGACCCGGGACTAGCGGGAGGAGACAAGAGACCCAGTACTTC,CASSGPGTSGRRQETQYF
.,TRBJ2-1,many,TRBV9,TGTGCCAGCAGCGTAGTAGGGAGCTCCTACAATGAGCAGTTCTTC,CASSVVGSSYNEQFF
TRBD1,TRBJ2-7,many,TRBV6-5,TGTGCCAGCAGTTTAAGGACAGGGGGCCACGAGCAGTACTTC,CASSLRTGGHEQYF
.,TRBJ2-5,.,TRBV29-1,TGCAGCGTTGTGAAAATGAGGGAGACCCAGTACTTC,CSVVKMRETQYF
TRBD2,TRBJ2-7,.,TRBV20-1,TGCAGTGCTAGGTTACTAGCGGGAGTATTTGAGCAGTACTTC,CSARLLAGVFEQYF
TRBD2,TRBJ2-1,.,TRBV29-1,TGCAGCGTTGCGACTCCTAGCGGACTCTACAATGAGCAGTTCTTC,CSVATPSGLYNEQFF
.,TRBJ2-3,many,TRBV7-6,TGTGCCAGCAGCTTCATCGATCTCGGGACCTTCACAGATACGCAGTATTTT,CASSFIDLGTFTDTQYF
TRBD1,TRBJ1-1,few,TRBV20-1,TGCAGTGCTAGAGATTGGACAGGGGGCGAGAACACTGAAGCTTTCTTT,CSARDWTGGENTEAFF
TRBD2,TRBJ2-1,many,TRBV5-1,TGCGCCAGCAGCTTAATAGGGACTAGCGGCCTCAATGAGCAGTTCTTC,CASSLIGTSGLNEQFF
.,TRBJ2-7,few,TRBV7-2,TGTGCCAGCAGCCCCCGCCGGGGAGAATCCTACGAGCAGTACTTC,CASSPRRGESYEQYF
.,TRBJ2-1,.,TRBV28,TGTGCCAGCAGCGGGGCCTCGCTGTTCTTC,CASSGASLFF
TRBD1,TRBJ2-5,once,TRBV10-3,TGTGCCATCAGTGAGGGACAGGGCCACCAAGAGACCCAGTACTTC,CAISEGQGHQETQYF
TRBD1,TRBJ1-1,few,TRBV20-1,TGCAGTGCTAACCGCAGGACAGGGAACACTGAAGCTTTCTTT,CSANRRTGNTEAFF
.,TRBJ2-5,many,TRBV29-1,TGCAGCGTTGACTCGGCATATAGGGGAGAGACCCAGTACTTC,CSVDSAYRGETQYF
.,TRBJ2-7,few,TRBV28,TGTGCCAGCAGTTTTTCCGCGGGGCTTCGCGAGCAGTACTTC,CASSFSAGLREQYF
TRBD1,TRBJ2-5,.,TRBV28,TGTGCCAGCACAGGGGGCGAGGAGACCCAGTACTTC,CASTGGEETQYF
.,TRBJ2-1,.,TRBV6-2/TRBV6-3,TGTGCCAGCAGTTTAAGACTGGATTACAATGAGCAGTTCTTC,CASSLRLDYNEQFF
.,TRBJ2-7,many,TRBV20-1,TGCAGTGCTAGAAGTCGGGAGACTACCTACGAGCAGTACTTC,CSARSRETTYEQYF
.,TRBJ2-1,.,TRBV29-1,TGCAGCGTGCTGACGTATACAGAATACAATGAGCAGTTCTTC,CSVLTYTEYNEQFF
.,TRBJ2-5,.,TRBV20-1,TGCAGTGCTAGAGATTTTGGTGGCGTAGAGACCCAGTACTTC,CSARDFGGVETQYF
.,TRBJ2-5,many,TRBV20-1,TGCAGTGCTAGAGATCCGGCTAGCTGGGAGACCCAGTACTTC,CSARDPASWETQYF
.,TRBJ2-7,.,TRBV27,TGTGCCAGCAGTATTCTGGTAGGTGACGAGCAGTACTTC,CASSILVGDEQYF
.,TRBJ2-1,few,TRBV19,TGTGCCAGTAGTATGGTCATAGAGGGCAATGAGCAGTTCTTC,CASSMVIEGNEQFF
.,TRBJ2-7,many,TRBV6-4,TGTGCCAGCAGTGACTCGGCGGGGGAGCAGTACTTC,CASSDSAGEQYF
TRBD2,TRBJ2-7,many,TRBV4-1,TGTGCCAGCAGCCAAGCGGGGGGGTCCTACGAGCAGTACTTC,CASSQAGGSYEQYF
TRBD2,TRBJ2-1,.,TRBV7-2,TGTGCCAGCAGCTTAGTTGCGGGACTAGCGAGCTACAATGAGCAGTTCTTC,CASSLVAGLASYNEQFF
.,TRBJ2-1,.,TRBV20-1,TGCAGTGCTTCTTCCTCCCCCTACAATGAGCAGTTCTTC,CSASSSPYNEQFF